The rows below give T cell receptor beta chains drawn from one sample of a study of T cell repertoires in cytomegalovirus infection. A single record per CDR3 protein comes from TCRdb applying MiXCR to the reads. The top ten hold over 8% of the sample, which has 97,000 or so distinct CDR3 sequences, 15% to 20% seen once. The sample was PBMCs. The receptors derive from a human donor in good health (CMV status not recorded). Some clones in this sample may be carry-over from other donors' samples. The CDR3 runs from the conserved cysteine through the conserved F or W. Each record gives: D gene, J gene, clone size, V gene, CDR3 protein, CDR3 DNA. The D gene is left open where the match is weak. A clone size is listed for some rows: how often the clone was seen (once, few, many), or a class if it is expanded.

D gene: -; J gene: TRBJ1-1; clone size: few; V gene: TRBV6-2/TRBV6-3; CDR3 protein: CASSYRQGRTEAFF; CDR3 DNA: TGTGCCAGCAGTTACCGGCAGGGGAGAACTGAAGCTTTCTTT
D gene: TRBD2; J gene: TRBJ2-2; clone size: -; V gene: TRBV27; CDR3 protein: CASSLVGGGSAGELFF; CDR3 DNA: TGTGCCAGCAGTTTGGTAGGCGGGGGAAGCGCCGGGGAGCTGTTTTTT
D gene: TRBD1; J gene: TRBJ2-7; clone size: -; V gene: TRBV20-1; CDR3 protein: CSALSRTGGVDEQYF; CDR3 DNA: TGCAGTGCTCTCAGTCGGACAGGGGGCGTCGACGAGCAGTACTTC
D gene: -; J gene: TRBJ1-5; clone size: -; V gene: TRBV29-1; CDR3 protein: CSVGAGGNQPQHF; CDR3 DNA: TGCAGCGTTGGGGCAGGGGGCAATCAGCCCCAGCATTTT
D gene: -; J gene: TRBJ1-1; clone size: few; V gene: TRBV9; CDR3 protein: CASSAETGNEGF; CDR3 DNA: TGTGCCAGCAGCGCCGAAACAGGGAATGAAGGTTTT
D gene: -; J gene: TRBJ2-7; clone size: -; V gene: TRBV2; CDR3 protein: CASSLGEHSYEQYF; CDR3 DNA: TGTGCCAGCTCCTTGGGGGAGCACTCCTACGAGCAGTACTTC
D gene: TRBD1; J gene: TRBJ2-5; clone size: many; V gene: TRBV7-2; CDR3 protein: CASSVQGAAQETQYF; CDR3 DNA: TGTGCCAGCAGCGTACAGGGGGCTGCACAAGAGACCCAGTACTTC
D gene: TRBD2; J gene: TRBJ2-2; clone size: few; V gene: TRBV6-5; CDR3 protein: CASTHLAGTNTGELFF; CDR3 DNA: TGTGCCAGCACCCACCTAGCGGGGACGAACACCGGGGAGCTGTTTTTT
D gene: -; J gene: TRBJ2-7; clone size: few; V gene: TRBV20-1; CDR3 protein: CSAKRDPEQYF; CDR3 DNA: TGCAGTGCTAAAAGGGATCCCGAGCAGTACTTC
D gene: -; J gene: TRBJ1-5; clone size: many; V gene: TRBV6-2/TRBV6-3; CDR3 protein: CASRKPTGSNQPQHF; CDR3 DNA: TGTGCCAGTCGAAAGCCCACAGGTAGCAATCAGCCCCAGCATTTT
D gene: -; J gene: TRBJ2-3; clone size: -; V gene: TRBV7-9; CDR3 protein: CASSPPWAISTDTQYF; CDR3 DNA: TGTGCCAGCAGCCCTCCCTGGGCGATCAGCACAGATACGCAGTATTTT
D gene: -; J gene: TRBJ1-2; clone size: many; V gene: TRBV9; CDR3 protein: CASSEPSNPRRYF; CDR3 DNA: TGTGCCAGCAGCGAACCCTCCAACCCGAGACGGTACTTC
D gene: TRBD1; J gene: TRBJ1-4; clone size: once; V gene: TRBV7-2; CDR3 protein: CASSLTGVNEKLFF; CDR3 DNA: TGTGCCAGCAGCCTGACAGGGGTTAATGAAAAACTGTTTTTT
D gene: -; J gene: TRBJ2-1; clone size: many; V gene: TRBV7-9; CDR3 protein: CASSLQGETEQFF; CDR3 DNA: TGTGCCAGCAGCTTACAGGGAGAGACTGAGCAGTTCTTC
D gene: -; J gene: TRBJ2-6; clone size: few; V gene: TRBV6-2/TRBV6-3; CDR3 protein: CASLSAGLGANVLTF; CDR3 DNA: TGTGCCAGCCTCTCCGCGGGCCTTGGGGCCAACGTCCTGACTTTC
D gene: TRBD1; J gene: TRBJ1-2; clone size: few; V gene: TRBV20-1; CDR3 protein: CSALRQGNNYGYTF; CDR3 DNA: TGCAGTGCTCTCAGACAGGGCAATAACTATGGCTACACCTTC
D gene: -; J gene: TRBJ2-1; clone size: many; V gene: TRBV7-9; CDR3 protein: CASSPPLRTDNEQFF; CDR3 DNA: TGTGCCAGCAGCCCGCCCCTGCGAACAGACAATGAGCAGTTCTTC
D gene: -; J gene: TRBJ2-3; clone size: -; V gene: TRBV2; CDR3 protein: CASRAGPSTDTQYF; CDR3 DNA: TGTGCCAGCAGGGCGGGCCCTAGCACAGATACGCAGTATTTT
D gene: -; J gene: TRBJ1-5; clone size: many; V gene: TRBV7-2; CDR3 protein: CASSLGNGQPQHF; CDR3 DNA: TGTGCCAGCAGCTTAGGTAATGGTCAGCCCCAGCATTTT
D gene: -; J gene: TRBJ2-7; clone size: many; V gene: TRBV7-2; CDR3 protein: CASSEWSSTPYEQYF; CDR3 DNA: TGTGCCAGCAGCGAATGGTCGTCCACTCCCTACGAGCAGTACTTC
D gene: -; J gene: TRBJ1-6; clone size: -; V gene: TRBV6-1; CDR3 protein: CASRNQPGTGDSPLHF; CDR3 DNA: TGTGCCAGCAGGAACCAACCTGGGACCGGGGATTCACCCCTCCACTTT
D gene: TRBD1; J gene: TRBJ1-1; clone size: -; V gene: TRBV18; CDR3 protein: CASSAGTVTNPNTEAFF; CDR3 DNA: TGTGCCAGCTCAGCCGGGACAGTTACTAATCCGAACACTGAAGCTTTCTTT
D gene: -; J gene: TRBJ2-2; clone size: many; V gene: TRBV7-2; CDR3 protein: CASSLVLQAKNTGELFF; CDR3 DNA: TGTGCCAGCAGCTTAGTACTGCAGGCGAAGAACACCGGGGAGCTGTTTTTT
D gene: TRBD1; J gene: TRBJ2-7; clone size: -; V gene: TRBV20-1; CDR3 protein: CSAPRGQGKGDEQYF; CDR3 DNA: TGCAGTGCCCCGAGAGGACAGGGTAAGGGGGACGAGCAGTACTTC
D gene: -; J gene: TRBJ1-2; clone size: -; V gene: TRBV20-1; CDR3 protein: CSAQGGNYGYTF; CDR3 DNA: TGCAGTGCCCAAGGGGGGAACTATGGCTACACCTTC
D gene: -; J gene: TRBJ1-5; clone size: few; V gene: TRBV19; CDR3 protein: CASRRGVDNQPQHF; CDR3 DNA: TGTGCCAGTAGGAGGGGGGTTGACAATCAGCCCCAGCATTTT
D gene: TRBD2; J gene: TRBJ2-2; clone size: -; V gene: TRBV3-1; CDR3 protein: CASSRELAGAHTGELFF; CDR3 DNA: TGTGCCAGCAGCCGCGAACTAGCGGGGGCCCACACCGGGGAGCTGTTTTTT
D gene: TRBD1; J gene: TRBJ1-4; clone size: -; V gene: TRBV14; CDR3 protein: CASRDRASEKLFF; CDR3 DNA: TGTGCCAGCCGGGACAGGGCCTCTGAAAAACTGTTTTTT
D gene: -; J gene: TRBJ2-3; clone size: many; V gene: TRBV12-5; CDR3 protein: CASGLLPDTQYF; CDR3 DNA: TGTGCTAGTGGTTTGCTTCCAGATACGCAGTATTTT
D gene: -; J gene: TRBJ1-3; clone size: -; V gene: TRBV28; CDR3 protein: CAGSLNEAGNTIYF; CDR3 DNA: TGTGCCGGCAGTTTAAACGAGGCTGGAAACACCATATATTTT
D gene: -; J gene: TRBJ2-2; clone size: few; V gene: TRBV2; CDR3 protein: CASSFRTPPTGELFF; CDR3 DNA: TGTGCCAGCAGTTTCAGGACTCCCCCAACCGGGGAGCTGTTTTTT
D gene: -; J gene: TRBJ1-3; clone size: many; V gene: TRBV7-2; CDR3 protein: CASSLMAFSGNTIYF; CDR3 DNA: TGTGCCAGCAGCTTAATGGCTTTCTCTGGAAACACCATATATTTT
D gene: -; J gene: TRBJ2-5; clone size: many; V gene: TRBV28; CDR3 protein: CASSTQTGRSTF; CDR3 DNA: TGTGCCAGCAGTACCCAAACAGGGCGCTCTACCTTC
D gene: -; J gene: TRBJ2-7; clone size: few; V gene: TRBV20-1; CDR3 protein: CSASTPRDTPYEQYF; CDR3 DNA: TGCAGTGCATCCACGCCCCGTGACACACCCTACGAGCAGTACTTC
D gene: TRBD2; J gene: TRBJ2-3; clone size: few; V gene: TRBV12-3/TRBV12-4; CDR3 protein: CASSSRDYTDTQYF; CDR3 DNA: TGTGCCAGCAGTTCCCGGGACTATACAGATACGCAGTATTTT
D gene: TRBD1; J gene: TRBJ1-6; clone size: -; V gene: TRBV20-1; CDR3 protein: CSARLSGQADSPLHF; CDR3 DNA: TGCAGTGCTAGACTAAGTGGACAGGCGGATTCACCCCTCCACTTT
D gene: -; J gene: TRBJ2-3; clone size: -; V gene: TRBV20-1; CDR3 protein: CPDAPTSTDTQYF; CDR3 DNA: TGCCCAGACGCACCGACTAGCACAGATACGCAGTATTTT
D gene: TRBD1; J gene: TRBJ1-1; clone size: many; V gene: TRBV7-2; CDR3 protein: CASSPSLSGGTEAFF; CDR3 DNA: TGTGCCAGCAGCCCCTCCCTATCAGGGGGCACTGAAGCTTTCTTT
D gene: -; J gene: TRBJ2-5; clone size: -; V gene: TRBV6-5; CDR3 protein: CASRYGQSWETQYF; CDR3 DNA: TGTGCCAGCCGTTACGGGCAGAGCTGGGAGACCCAGTACTTC